These T cell receptor beta chains were read from a single sample in a study of cytomegalovirus exposure and HLA in healthy donors. The assay was immunoSEQ multiplex PCR, and TCRdb's table has in-frame clones only and misses some. The table has approximately 160,000 clones, around 68% seen once. The sample was PBMCs. Receptors were obtained from a man aged 45 to 65 in good health and CMV-seronegative. CDR3s include the opening cysteine and the closing phenylalanine or tryptophan. Each record gives: clone size, CDR3 length, V gene, D gene, J gene, CDR3 protein, CDR3 DNA. A D gene is named only where the DNA matches it firmly. The size field is filled for only some rows; it gives once, few, many or a size class.

>-|14|TRBV28|-|TRBJ1-3
CASSTSSSGNTIYF
TGTGCCAGCAGCACATCTAGCTCTGGAAACACCATATATTTT
>-|16|TRBV7-7|TRBD2|TRBJ2-5
CASSFRLAGGQETQYF
TGTGCTAGCAGCTTTCGACTAGCGGGGGGACAAGAGACCCAGTACTTC
>-|13|TRBV6-1|TRBD1|TRBJ2-7
CASSDNRGYEQYF
TGTGCCAGCAGTGATAACAGGGGCTACGAGCAGTACTTC
>few|14|TRBV6-5|-|TRBJ2-3
CASSGKGGEDTQYF
TGTGCCAGCAGTGGAAAGGGGGGGGAAGATACGCAGTATTTT
>-|17|TRBV5-1|TRBD1|TRBJ2-7
CASSSASSQGAGYEQYF
TGCGCCAGCAGCTCAGCGTCCTCACAGGGGGCGGGCTACGAGCAGTACTTC
>-|11|TRBV7-2|-|TRBJ1-4
CASSSYDSLFF
TGTGCCAGCAGCTCCTATGACAGTCTGTTTTTT
>-|13|TRBV9|-|TRBJ2-3
CASSVEGTDTQYF
TGTGCCAGCAGCGTGGAGGGCACAGATACGCAGTATTTT
>once|18|TRBV5-1|TRBD1|TRBJ1-6
CASSFGVPGQSYNSPLHF
TGCGCCAGCAGCTTTGGTGTACCGGGACAGAGCTATAATTCACCCCTCCACTTT
>-|18|TRBV4-1|TRBD2|TRBJ2-3
CASSQVSLAGARTDTQYF
TGCGCCAGCAGCCAAGTTAGTTTAGCGGGGGCCCGCACAGATACGCAGTATTTT
>few|11|TRBV29-1|-|TRBJ1-1
CSVWANTEAFF
TGCAGCGTGTGGGCGAACACTGAAGCTTTCTTT
>-|13|TRBV10-3|-|TRBJ2-5
CASGQGHQETQYF
TGTGCCAGTGGCCAGGGGCACCAAGAGACCCAGTACTTC
>-|13|TRBV6-5|-|TRBJ1-1
CASSYGGNTEAFF
TGTGCCAGCAGTTACGGAGGCAACACTGAAGCTTTCTTT
>-|16|TRBV7-9|TRBD2|TRBJ2-1
CASSPSGAGGSNEQFF
TGTGCCAGCAGCCCAAGCGGAGCGGGGGGCTCCAATGAGCAGTTCTTC
>-|14|TRBV7-9|-|TRBJ2-5
CASSLDLVKETQYF
TGTGCCAGCAGCTTAGACCTAGTAAAAGAGACCCAGTACTTC
>-|18|TRBV21-1|-|TRBJ2-3
CASSKALSTSGVSDTQYF
TGTGCCAGCAGCAAAGCGCTTTCCACTAGCGGGGTCTCAGATACGCAGTATTTT
>-|14|TRBV28|TRBD1|TRBJ1-2
CASSLGGTDYGYTF
TGTGCCAGCAGTTTAGGCGGGACAGACTATGGCTACACCTTC
>-|14|TRBV18|-|TRBJ1-5
CASSPSHSNQPQHF
TGTGCCAGCTCACCGTCCCATAGCAATCAGCCCCAGCATTTT
>-|14|TRBV7-2|-|TRBJ1-2
CASSYRDLTGGYTF
TGTGCCAGCAGTTACAGGGATCTCACGGGCGGCTACACCTTC
>few|15|TRBV7-9|-|TRBJ1-2
CASSLGGPVNYGYTF
TGTGCCAGCAGCTTAGGGGGCCCGGTCAACTATGGCTACACCTTC
>-|15|TRBV15|-|TRBJ1-1
CATSRGIELNTEAFF
TGTGCCACCAGCAGAGGTATTGAGCTCAACACTGAAGCTTTCTTT
>-|16|TRBV18|-|TRBJ2-6
CASSPKDYSGANVLTF
TGTGCCAGCTCCCCAAAGGACTACTCTGGGGCCAACGTCCTGACTTTC
>-|12|TRBV12-5|-|TRBJ2-1
CASARGSNEQFF
TGTGCTAGTGCCCGGGGGAGTAATGAGCAGTTCTTC
>-|13|TRBV5-6|-|TRBJ2-5
CASFRRGPETQYF
TGTGCCAGCTTCCGGAGGGGCCCAGAGACCCAGTACTTC
>few|16|TRBV6-5|TRBD1|TRBJ1-6
CASSYGTGTGGSPLHF
TGTGCCAGCAGTTACGGTACCGGGACAGGCGGGTCACCCCTCCACTTT
>-|14|TRBV2|TRBD2|TRBJ2-5
CASNAGGARETQYF
TGTGCCAGCAATGCCGGGGGGGCAAGAGAGACCCAGTACTTC
>once|15|TRBV6-1|TRBD1|TRBJ1-4
CASSAQGALSEKLFF
TGTGCCAGCAGTGCACAGGGGGCGCTCAGTGAAAAACTGTTTTTT
>few|16|TRBV7-8|TRBD1|TRBJ2-2
CASSLRRGQNTGELFF
TGTGCCAGCAGCTTACGTAGGGGGCAGAACACCGGGGAGCTGTTTTTT
>-|11|TRBV13|-|TRBJ2-5
CASSFGETQYF
TGTGCCAGCAGCTTCGGTGAGACCCAGTACTTC
>-|13|TRBV5-8|-|TRBJ1-3
CASSLGWRNTIYF
TGTGCCAGCAGCTTGGGCTGGCGGAACACCATATATTTT
>few|14|TRBV4-1|-|TRBJ2-3
CASSQDGVPDTQYF
TGCGCCAGCAGCCAAGACGGGGTCCCAGATACGCAGTATTTT
>-|15|TRBV5-1|TRBD1|TRBJ2-7
CASSFRTGLSYEQYF
TGCGCCAGCAGCTTTAGGACAGGCCTCTCCTACGAGCAGTACTTC
>medium-sized|16|TRBV7-3|TRBD2|TRBJ2-3
CASSLNSGGAEDTQYF
TGTGCCAGCAGCTTAAACAGCGGGGGGGCGGAAGATACGCAGTATTTT
>-|16|TRBV5-1|TRBD1|TRBJ2-1
CASSSPTGGANNEQFF
TGCGCCAGCAGCTCTCCCACAGGGGGCGCGAACAATGAGCAGTTCTTC
>-|19|TRBV4-3|-|TRBJ1-6
CASSQDLAGEWSGNSPLHF
TGCGCCAGCAGCCAAGATCTTGCAGGGGAGTGGTCCGGTAATTCACCCCTCCACTTT
>many|16|TRBV12-5|-|TRBJ2-7
CASGLVRSAIPGEQYF
TGTGCTAGTGGTTTGGTACGGTCAGCGATCCCAGGGGAGCAGTACTTC
>-|15|TRBV6-5|-|TRBJ2-3
CASSYSLGSTDTQYF
TGTGCCAGCAGTTACTCACTAGGGTCCACAGATACGCAGTATTTT
>few|15|TRBV7-2|-|TRBJ2-1
CASSSRQGFYNEQFF
TGTGCCAGCAGCTCACGACAAGGCTTCTACAATGAGCAGTTCTTC
>-|15|TRBV29-1|-|TRBJ1-3
CSVEGGRIPGNTIYF
TGCAGCGTTGAAGGAGGCCGAATCCCTGGAAACACCATATATTTT
>-|15|TRBV7-9|TRBD2|TRBJ2-2
CASSLGLASTGELFF
TGTGCCAGCAGCCTTGGACTAGCTAGTACCGGGGAGCTGTTTTTT
>-|15|TRBV15|TRBD2|TRBJ2-7
CATSRGTSGFYEQYF
TGTGCCACCAGCAGAGGAACTAGCGGTTTCTACGAGCAGTACTTC
>-|15|TRBV15|-|TRBJ1-5
CATREDAGLNQPQHF
TGTGCCACCAGAGAGGATGCGGGGCTCAATCAGCCCCAGCATTTT
>-|15|TRBV6-5|-|TRBJ1-6
CASSYQGLYNSPLHF
TGTGCCAGCAGTTACCAGGGGCTCTATAATTCACCCCTCCACTTT
>-|14|TRBV2|TRBD2|TRBJ2-3
CASGERGFIDTQYF
TGTGCCAGCGGAGAGCGGGGGTTCATAGATACGCAGTATTTT
>-|12|TRBV6-1|-|TRBJ1-5
CGTGTNNQPQHF
TGTGGCACAGGGACGAACAATCAGCCCCAGCATTTT
>-|15|TRBV7-2|TRBD1|TRBJ1-4
CASSSRQGANEKLFF
TGTGCCAGCAGCTCCCGACAGGGGGCTAATGAAAAACTGTTTTTT
>few|14|TRBV5-6|TRBD1|TRBJ2-5
CASSPPGGYETQYF
TGTGCCAGCAGCCCCCCAGGGGGCTACGAGACCCAGTACTTC
>-|12|TRBV6-5|-|TRBJ1-5
CASSASGQPQHF
TGTGCCAGCAGCGCCTCCGGTCAGCCCCAGCATTTT
>-|16|TRBV10-1|-|TRBJ2-7
CASSESSGGDSYEQYF
TGCGCCAGCAGTGAGTCGAGTGGCGGGGATTCTTACGAGCAGTACTTC
>-|19|TRBV4-1|TRBD1|TRBJ1-3
CASSQGAKGGKRSGNTIYF
TGCGCCAGCAGCCAAGGAGCGAAAGGGGGCAAGAGGTCTGGAAACACCATATATTTT